This T cell receptor (beta chain) was captured by sequencing in a study of human T cells and chemical hapten exposure. Background on the study: Per-sample TCR yield variability stemmed mainly from small pooled library volume differences.

Broader study findings: TCRs above 1 in 1000 frequency did not change with DPC sensitization.

J lost 6 bases, V lost 5 bases, and 9 bases had no gene match. Germline CDR1 and CDR2: SGHRS and YFSETQ. The CDR3 extends over 15 amino acids. TCRdb re-called the RACE reads through MiXCR, storing one row per CDR3 protein. Among about 92,000 distinct CDR3 sequences listed, 8% to 10% were seen once. Described time point: pre-sensitization, week 0. Treatment noted: therapeutic diphenylcyclopropenone sensitization with weekly scalp DPC. Each donor was an alopecia patient between 18 and 70 years of age who qualified for DPC. This clonotype was found a few times. No antigen is known for it. The source material was whole blood, sampled in connection with sensitization to the hapten diphenylcyclopropenone (DPC). This TCR was recovered from a woman aged 40 to 50 with alopecia areata. Some clones in this sample may be carry-over from other donors' samples. V gene TRBV5-1 combines with J gene TRBJ2-2; 8 nucleotides align to TRBD2. The CDR3 sequence: CASSPSGLGPGELFF. CDR3 coding DNA: TGCGCCAGCAGTCCCTCGGGACTAGGGCCCGGGGAGCTGTTTTTT.